This T cell receptor (beta chain) was identified in a study of shared clonotypes between healthy human individuals. Generated by immunoSEQ multiplex PCR, the TCRdb table keeps only in-frame clones and is missing some. The sample lists 750,000 to 1,000,000 clones; 80% to 95% were seen once. The naive CD8 population came from CD45RO-negative cells selected for CCR7, without terminally differentiated effector memory CD45RA+ cells. Trimming at V came to 7 bases and at J to 5 bases, leaving 10 bases not matched to a gene. The CDR3 length is 14 residues. The germline gives CDR1 LNHNV, CDR2 YYDKDF (reference sequence).

The chain uses TRBV15 and TRBJ2-5; 7 nucleotides line up with TRBD2. Material: naive CD8+ T cells sorted from blood. The sequence was obtained from a man under 40 in good health. CDR3 residues: CATTPGLPRETQYF. In nucleotides, the CDR3 is TGTGCCACCACCCCGGGACTACCCCGGGAGACCCAGTACTTC. The variable domain in full, completed from reference TRBV15 and TRBJ2-5, reads DAMVIQNPRYQVTQFGKPVTLSCSQTLNHNVMYWYQQKSSQAPKLLFHYYDKDFNNEADTPDNFQSRRPNTSFCFLDIRSPGLGDTAMYLCATTPGLPRETQYFGPGTRLLVL.